The entry that follows covers one TCR beta chain sequence. At least ten counts were recorded for this clonotype. It lacks a known antigen. Per-base quality was not reported, and no clone a single base away is much larger than it. Graves' hyperthyroidism was defined as stable when no progression to ophthalmopathy occurred over 18 months of follow-up. The hyperthyroidism patients were between 18 and 65 years old and newly diagnosed, with a disease duration of less than 2 months. Exclusion was applied to patients with uncontrolled infections, other autoimmune diseases, pregnancy or lactation. Clinical symptoms, serum thyroxine and TRAb, thyroid ultrasound, and orbital computed tomography formed the basis for the diagnoses. Total RNA was extracted using Trizol reagent, and RNA quality was assessed on an Agilent 2100 Bioanalyzer. CDR1 and CDR2 (SGHAT, FQDESV) derive from the germline V gene (reference sequence). The CDR3 numbers 14 residues from cysteine through phenylalanine. CDR3 DNA only is kept here, 42 bases in frame from base 1. Between the V and J ends, shortened by 3 bases and 8 bases respectively, the junction contains 13 bases.

This specimen belongs to a study of T cells in Graves' hyperthyroidism and ophthalmopathy (dated by TCRdb to between 2018 and 2020). Turning to the overall study: TCR V-J signatures able to tell the groups apart were searched for in a discovery cohort of 90 to 100 patients, of whom approximately 40 had Graves' ophthalmopathy and 55 to 65 had stable Graves' hyperthyroidism. Prospective prediction of ophthalmopathy was tested in an independent validation cohort of approximately 19 hyperthyroidism patients and roughly 16 patients who later progressed to ophthalmopathy. For training and testing, the 100 or so patients in the discovery cohort were randomly divided in a 7:3 ratio. Thyroid tissue and blood T-cell repertoires from six Graves' hyperthyroidism patients were also compared in the study. After sampling, hyperthyroidism patients received methimazole starting at 30 mg daily, and ophthalmopathy patients received high-dose intravenous methylprednisolone. TCR Vbeta CDR3 sequencing of approximately 140 peripheral blood samples (about 45 ophthalmopathy, some 75 hyperthyroidism and around 17 progressor patients) is reported in the paper.

Broader findings and caveats from the paper: Blood samples also contained most of the expanded thyroid clonotypes (frequency above 0.001), which suggests that blood repertoires may reflect thyroid immune responses. In validation, the model predicted progression to ophthalmopathy with approximately 71% sensitivity and around 72% specificity, a median of roughly seven months before onset. A 13 V-J signature model separated ophthalmopathy from stable hyperthyroidism, with roughly 88% sensitivity and 81.08% specificity in cross-validation and 80%/75% in testing. Sample size was not statistically predetermined, and investigators were not blinded to group allocation.

TCR beta CDR3 regions were amplified from RNA transcripts. The TCR CDR3 was subjected to a first round of RT-PCR using the HTBI primer set and the Qiagen OneStep RT-PCR kit. Libraries were constructed in a second round of multiplex PCR, after which size selection and purification were performed. The libraries were sequenced on an Illumina HiSeq2000 using paired-end 100 bp reads. The authors' analysis ran thus. SOAPnuke was used to process the raw data, throwing out any read that contained adapters or uncalled bases, had a mean Phred below 15, or lacked an exact constant-primer or identifier match. High-quality paired reads were merged with COPE v1.2.5, and unique nucleotide sequences were defined as clonotypes. MiTCR v1.1 was used to align the clonotypes against IMGT TRBV, TRBD and TRBJ reference segments. The analysis included only V-J combinations with a frequency above 0.0001, which together covered approximately 99% of the repertoires. The TCS score was defined as the ratio of F50 (clonal expansion) to E x V (chaos), calculated using BLOSUM62-based TCRdist between CDR3 peptides within each V-J. Welch's t-statistics and random forest reduced around 510 V-J features to about 12, which were used in a naive Bayes classifier (R e1071). The Morisita-Horn index was used to measure how similar the thyroid and blood repertoires were. TCRdb handled the public reads itself, with Q25 trimming in fastp and clone calling in MiXCR, and kept productive beta chains. A single entry per CDR3 protein holds the most common genes and DNA from its merged rows. TCRdb's processing, not the authors', yielded these V and J calls. This sample has around 580,000 distinct CDR3 sequences in its table, and approximately 44% of those were observed once. Clones ranked in the top ten supply about 8.3% of the sample.

The receptor's source is a woman aged 18-29 years with Graves' hyperthyroidism. Sequencing was carried out using peripheral blood or thyroid tissue (not recorded which). The V and J segments used are TRBV11-1 and TRBJ1-4; the D gene remains uncertain. The nucleotide sequence is given as TGTGCCAGCAGCTTTGTCTCGGGCGACGAAAAACTGTTTTTT. It specifies CASSFVSGDEKLFF.